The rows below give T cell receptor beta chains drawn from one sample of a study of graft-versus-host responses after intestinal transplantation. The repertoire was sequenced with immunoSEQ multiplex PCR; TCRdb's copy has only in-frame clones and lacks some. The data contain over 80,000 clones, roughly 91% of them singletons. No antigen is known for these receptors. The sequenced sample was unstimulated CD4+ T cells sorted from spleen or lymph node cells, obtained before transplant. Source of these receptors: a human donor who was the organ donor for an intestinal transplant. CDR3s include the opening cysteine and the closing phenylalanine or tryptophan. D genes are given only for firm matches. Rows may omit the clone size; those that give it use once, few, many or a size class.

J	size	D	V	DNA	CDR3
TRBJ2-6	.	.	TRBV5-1	TGCGCCAGCAGCCCGAGACAGATCTCTGGGGCCAACGTCCTGACTTTC	CASSPRQISGANVLTF
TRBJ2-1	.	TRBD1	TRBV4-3	TGCGCCAGCAGCCAAGGATCGAGGGGGCCGTACAATGAGCAGTTCTTC	CASSQGSRGPYNEQFF
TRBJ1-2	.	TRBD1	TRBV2	TGTGCCAGCAGGGAGGACAGGGGAGCCTATGGCTACACCTTC	CASREDRGAYGYTF
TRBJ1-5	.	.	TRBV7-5	TGTGTCAGAAGCGCGGCCGGGACACCTTATCAGCCCCAGCATTTT	CVRSAAGTPYQPQHF
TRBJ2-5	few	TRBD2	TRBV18	TGTGCCAGCTCACGACTAGCGGGGTCCCAAGAGACCCAGTACTTC	CASSRLAGSQETQYF
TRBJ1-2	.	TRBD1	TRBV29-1	TGCAGCGTTGCCCCGGGACAGGGCAGGAACTATGGCTACACCTTC	CSVAPGQGRNYGYTF
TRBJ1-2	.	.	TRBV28	TGTGCCAGCTCCGCAGGATACAACTATGGCTACACCTTC	CASSAGYNYGYTF
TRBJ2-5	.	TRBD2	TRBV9	TGTGCCAGCAGCCCTAGCGGGGGGGTGTTAGAGACCCAGTACTTC	CASSPSGGVLETQYF
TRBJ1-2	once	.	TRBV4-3	TGCGCCAGCAGCCAAGATCTTGACAGCCGCTACACCTTC	CASSQDLDSRYTF
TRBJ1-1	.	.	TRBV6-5	TGTGCCAGCAGTTCGCCCCGGGGGGTCCTGAACACTGAAGCTTTCTTT	CASSSPRGVLNTEAFF
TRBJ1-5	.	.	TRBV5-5	TGTGCCAGCAGCTTGGGTCTCAATCAGCCCCAGCATTTT	CASSLGLNQPQHF
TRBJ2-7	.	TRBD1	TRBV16	TGTGCCAGCAGCCCGGACAGGGACTACGAGCAGTACTTC	CASSPDRDYEQYF
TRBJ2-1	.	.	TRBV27	TGTGCCAGCAGTTTCGGGACAACTTCTGGAGGGCAGTTCTTC	CASSFGTTSGGQFF